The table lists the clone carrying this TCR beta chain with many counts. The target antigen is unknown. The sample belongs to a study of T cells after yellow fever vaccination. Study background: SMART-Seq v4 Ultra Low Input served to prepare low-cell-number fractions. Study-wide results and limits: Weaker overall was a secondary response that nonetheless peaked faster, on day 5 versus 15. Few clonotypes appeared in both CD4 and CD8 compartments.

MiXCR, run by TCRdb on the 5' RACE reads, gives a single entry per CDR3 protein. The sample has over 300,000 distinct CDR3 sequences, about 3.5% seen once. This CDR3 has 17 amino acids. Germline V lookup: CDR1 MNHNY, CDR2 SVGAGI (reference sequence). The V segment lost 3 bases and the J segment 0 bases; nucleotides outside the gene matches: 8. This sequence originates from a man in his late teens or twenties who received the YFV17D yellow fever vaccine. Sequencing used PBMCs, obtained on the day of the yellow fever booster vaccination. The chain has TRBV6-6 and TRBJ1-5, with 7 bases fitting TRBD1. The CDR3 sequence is CASSYTTGTVSNQPQHF. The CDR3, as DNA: TGTGCCAGCAGTTATACGACCGGGACAGTTAGCAATCAGCCCCAGCATTTT.